A selection of T cell receptor beta chains follows, all from one sample in a study of spatial heterogeneity in lung cancer. MiXCR, run by TCRdb on the 5' RACE reads, gives a single entry per CDR3 protein. The table records approximately 94,000 distinct CDR3 sequences, 4.4% of them present only once. The sequencing here drew on lung tumor tissue, taken at surgery. Source of these receptors: a male donor with early-stage non-small cell lung cancer. The CDR3 runs from the conserved cysteine through the conserved F or W. D genes are given only for firm matches. A row's size may be missing; if present it is once, few, many or a size class.

>TRBV5-1|many|-|TRBJ2-5
CASSLGGDQETQYF
TGCGCCAGCAGCTTGGGCGGGGATCAAGAGACCCAGTACTTC
>TRBV4-1|many|-|TRBJ2-7
CASSPHPGVIYEQYF
TGCGCCAGCAGCCCACATCCAGGGGTCATCTACGAGCAGTACTTC
>TRBV20-1|-|-|TRBJ1-1
CSAGGMTDNTEAFF
TGCAGTGCTGGAGGGATGACGGATAACACTGAAGCTTTCTTT
>TRBV28|many|TRBD1|TRBJ2-1
CASSTRQGRATYNEQFF
TGTGCCAGCAGCACACGACAGGGGCGAGCGACCTACAATGAGCAGTTCTTC
>TRBV28|many|-|TRBJ2-5
CASSQRETQYF
TGTGCCAGCAGCCAACGCGAGACCCAGTACTTC
>TRBV27|few|-|TRBJ1-1
CASRKTGNTEAFF
TGTGCCAGCCGAAAAACGGGAAACACTGAAGCTTTCTTT
>TRBV28|few|-|TRBJ2-7
CASSLPAGYEQYF
TGTGCCAGCAGCCTCCCCGCGGGCTACGAGCAGTACTTC
>TRBV21-1|many|-|TRBJ2-1
CASSNPVELIDNEQFF
TGTGCCAGCAGCAACCCCGTCGAACTAATAGACAATGAGCAGTTCTTC
>TRBV10-3|many|-|TRBJ2-7
CALGQGTYEQYF
TGTGCCCTCGGGCAGGGCACCTACGAGCAGTACTTC
>TRBV9|once|-|TRBJ2-5
CASSPETRWGTQYF
TGTGCCAGCAGCCCCGAGACCCGGTGGGGGACCCAGTACTTC
>TRBV28|many|TRBD1|TRBJ2-3
CASRRQGIDTQYF
TGTGCCAGCAGACGACAGGGGATTGATACGCAGTATTTT
>TRBV12-3/TRBV12-4|many|TRBD2|TRBJ2-1
CASSPGLAGPSEQFF
TGTGCCAGCAGTCCGGGACTAGCGGGACCGAGTGAGCAGTTCTTC
>TRBV5-1|many|TRBD1|TRBJ1-2
CASTWDRAYGYTF
TGCGCCAGCACCTGGGACAGGGCCTATGGCTACACCTTC
>TRBV12-3/TRBV12-4|many|-|TRBJ2-5
CASMDGQGKETQYF
TGTGCCAGCATGGATGGTCAGGGCAAAGAGACCCAGTACTTC
>TRBV29-1|many|-|TRBJ2-6
CSPPGSPDSGANVLTF
TGCAGCCCACCCGGCAGTCCTGACTCTGGGGCCAACGTCCTGACTTTC
>TRBV7-9|many|TRBD2|TRBJ2-3
CASSQLAGLADTQYF
TGTGCCAGCAGCCAATTAGCGGGTTTGGCAGATACGCAGTATTTT
>TRBV25-1|many|TRBD1|TRBJ2-6
CASTSGTASGANVLTF
TGTGCCAGCACCTCCGGGACAGCCTCTGGGGCCAACGTCCTGACTTTC
>TRBV27|many|-|TRBJ2-2
CASSLGLLPGELFF
TGTGCCAGCAGTTTGGGACTTCTCCCCGGGGAGCTGTTTTTT
>TRBV12-3/TRBV12-4|many|TRBD2|TRBJ2-7
CASSLSSGGLYEQYF
TGTGCCAGCAGTTTAAGTAGCGGGGGACTCTACGAGCAGTACTTC
>TRBV3-1|-|-|TRBJ2-1
CASSLRGRLEQFF
TGTGCCAGCTCCCTTCGGGGTCGCCTTGAGCAGTTCTTC
>TRBV4-1|many|-|TRBJ1-1
CASSQETTTTEAFF
TGCGCCAGCAGCCAAGAGACTACGACCACTGAAGCTTTCTTT
>TRBV4-1|many|-|TRBJ1-5
CASSQAGGQYSNQPQHF
TGCGCCAGCAGCCAAGCCGGGGGGCAGTATAGCAATCAGCCCCAGCATTTT
>TRBV11-3|-|TRBD1|TRBJ2-1
CASSPGQGSYNEQFF
TGTGCCAGCAGCCCCGGACAGGGTTCCTACAATGAGCAGTTCTTC
>TRBV5-1|many|-|TRBJ1-2
CASSLVTGNYGYTF
TGCGCCAGCAGCTTGGTGACAGGAAACTATGGCTACACCTTC
>TRBV29-1|many|-|TRBJ2-1
CSEHRVTYNEQFF
TGCAGCGAACACAGGGTGACCTACAATGAGCAGTTCTTC
>TRBV6-2/TRBV6-3|-|-|TRBJ2-7
CASSRPRDSRYEQYF
TGTGCCAGCAGCCGACCCCGGGACTCGCGCTACGAGCAGTACTTC
>TRBV4-1|-|-|TRBJ1-1
CASSLGPDMNTEAFF
TGCGCCAGCAGCCTTGGGCCCGACATGAACACTGAAGCTTTCTTT
>TRBV28|many|-|TRBJ1-2
CASSSRPHGYTF
TGTGCCAGCAGCTCCCGCCCCCACGGCTACACCTTC
>TRBV5-6|-|-|TRBJ2-3
CASSLGTLVFTDTQYF
TGTGCCAGCAGCTTGGGAACCCTAGTTTTCACAGATACGCAGTATTTT
>TRBV25-1|many|-|TRBJ1-3
CASSGPGRSGNTIYF
TGTGCCAGCAGTGGGCCAGGGAGGTCTGGAAACACCATATATTTT
>TRBV5-1|many|-|TRBJ1-3
CASSFKGSGNTIYF
TGCGCCAGCAGCTTTAAAGGCTCTGGAAACACCATATATTTT
>TRBV6-5|few|-|TRBJ2-7
CASSYSGRAYEQYF
TGTGCCAGCAGTTACTCGGGCAGGGCCTACGAGCAGTACTTC
>TRBV11-2|few|-|TRBJ2-1
CASSLGWTEYNEQFF
TGTGCCAGCAGCTTAGGGTGGACAGAATACAATGAGCAGTTCTTC
>TRBV4-2|many|-|TRBJ2-7
CASSNRDLSYEQYF
TGTGCCAGCAGCAACCGGGACCTCTCCTACGAGCAGTACTTC
>TRBV20-1|many|TRBD1|TRBJ1-1
CSAREGGDTEAFF
TGCAGTGCTAGAGAAGGGGGCGACACTGAAGCTTTCTTT
>TRBV6-2/TRBV6-3|many|-|TRBJ2-3
CASSFALVTTDTQYF
TGTGCCAGCAGTTTCGCCCTAGTGACGACAGATACGCAGTATTTT
>TRBV6-6|many|TRBD2|TRBJ2-3
CASSSSGTSGSGGPADTQYF
TGTGCCAGCAGTTCCTCCGGGACTAGCGGGAGTGGGGGTCCCGCAGATACGCAGTATTTT
>TRBV4-1|many|-|TRBJ1-2
CASSQPLRGYTF
TGCGCCAGCAGCCAACCTTTAAGGGGCTACACCTTC
>TRBV12-3/TRBV12-4|many|-|TRBJ2-3
CASCEQGGAVDTQYF
TGTGCCAGCTGCGAACAGGGAGGAGCGGTAGATACGCAGTATTTT
>TRBV27|many|-|TRBJ2-2
CASSLNGPELYTGELFF
TGTGCCAGCAGTTTAAATGGTCCCGAGTTGTACACCGGGGAGCTGTTTTTT
>TRBV20-1|many|-|TRBJ2-1
CSARVKRGNYNEQFF
TGCAGTGCTAGGGTAAAACGCGGGAACTACAATGAGCAGTTCTTC
>TRBV12-3/TRBV12-4|many|-|TRBJ1-5
CASRANVGAHQPQHF
TGTGCCAGCAGGGCGAATGTGGGGGCTCATCAGCCCCAGCATTTT
>TRBV11-2|many|TRBD1|TRBJ1-1
CASSLSYYDGTGLVAEAFF
TGTGCCAGCAGCTTAAGTTATTACGATGGGACAGGGTTGGTCGCTGAAGCTTTCTTT
>TRBV2|-|-|TRBJ2-1
CASGATGSPVGFF
TGTGCCAGCGGGGCTACCGGGTCGCCCGTGGGATTCTTC
>TRBV4-2|many|-|TRBJ1-1
CASSQERGGAEAFF
TGTGCCAGCAGCCAAGAACGCGGGGGGGCTGAAGCTTTCTTT